Presented here are 23 T cell receptor beta chains from one specimen sequenced in a study of cytomegalovirus exposure and HLA in healthy donors (dated by TCRdb to about 2017). The method behind the library was the immunoSEQ multiplex PCR assay. For the multiplex PCR, a mixture combining 60 forward primers for TCR Vbeta segments and 13 reverse primers for TCR Jbeta segments was used. TCRdb took over this immuneACCESS table, retaining in-frame rearrangements with V and J assigned. Such tables are incomplete; in checked studies, under half of the missing clones stem from an unresolved V gene, and the remainder is unexplained. The sample has 90,000 or so clones on record, 75% to 85% of them singletons. Roughly 3.4% of the sample comes from the top ten. Sequencing input: PBMCs. These receptors came from a man aged 30-40 years in good health and CMV-seropositive.

Worth noting for this clone: This same CDR3 is encoded by further DNA sequences in the sample. J is TRBJ1-1 and V is TRBV5-1; 7 nucleotides line up with TRBD1. In germline, CDR1 is SGHRS, CDR2 YFSETQ. The CDR3 runs to 14 residues. After removal of 4 bases from V and 4 bases from J, the junction contained 7 bases not matched to a gene. For the CDR3, the DNA is TGCGCCAGCAGCCGTACAGGGGTCGGCACTGAAGCTTTCTTT. Its protein product is CASSRTGVGTEAFF.

The chain couples TRBV25-1 to TRBJ2-2; D is ambiguous. CDR1 and CDR2 from the germline V gene are MGHDK and SYGVNS. There are 15 residues in the CDR3. The V end lost 1 base, the J end lost 1 base, and 7 bases lay between the germline ends. Here the CDR3 DNA reads TGTGCCAGCAGTGAATCGCCCAGGAACACCGGGGAGCTGTTTTTT. Its translation: CASSESPRNTGELFF.

The chain uses TRBV5-1 and TRBJ2-7; the D gene is possibly TRBD2 (6 bases). The germline gives CDR1 SGHRS, CDR2 YFSETQ. V was shortened by 3 bases and J by 2 bases, with 9 bases between the two germline ends. The length of the CDR3 is 13 residues. CDR3 bases: TGCGCCAGCAGCTCCAGGACTACCTACGAGCAGTACTTC. Amino acids: CASSSRTTYEQYF.

The chain joins TRBV7-8 to TRBJ2-1, with 7 nucleotides matching TRBD2. From germline, CDR1 is SGHVS and CDR2 FQNEAQ. V lost 0 bases, J lost 7 bases, and 9 bases stayed unmatched. The CDR3 loop spans 16 amino acids. CDR3 in DNA: TGTGCCAGCAGCTTAGCACGGCTAGCGGAGCGTAATGAGCAGTTCTTC. Amino acids: CASSLARLAERNEQFF. The full variable domain, with the rest looked up from reference TRBV7-8 and TRBJ2-1, is GAGVSQSPRYKVAKRGQDVALRCDPISGHVSLFWYQQALGQGPEFLTYFQNEAQLDKSGLPSDRFFAERPEGSVSTLKIQRTQQEDSAVYLCASSLARLAERNEQFFGPGTRLTVL.

This chain connects TRBV15 to TRBJ2-3, with 10 positions matching TRBD2. The CDR3 consists of 16 residues. V trimming: 6 bases; J trimming: 1 base; junction bases outside the gene matches: 7. The germline V gene encodes CDR1 LNHNV and CDR2 YYDKDF (reference sequence). The CDR3 DNA reads TGTGCCACCAGACCTGGGACTAGCGAGCGCACAGATACGCAGTATTTT. It specifies CATRPGTSERTDTQYF.

The chain has TRBV4-3 and TRBJ1-2, with D unresolved. CDR1 is LGHNA and CDR2 is YSLEER in the germline V gene. The length of the CDR3 is 14 residues. Trimming removed 0 bases at V and 2 bases at J, with 7 bases between. This CDR3 is CASSQDLSNYGYTF. The CDR3 bases are TGCGCCAGCAGCCAAGATCTTTCGAACTATGGCTACACCTTC.

This chain joins TRBV5-1 and TRBJ1-2; D is possibly TRBD1 (6 bases). V gave up 5 bases and J gave up 8 bases, with 16 bases separating them. The germline CDR1 and CDR2 sequences are SGHRS and YFSETQ. The CDR3 spans 13 residues. CDR3 protein: CASRRGGGEGYTF. For the CDR3, the DNA is TGCGCCAGCAGACGGGGAGGGGGAGAAGGCTACACCTTC.

This clone was counted only a few times. This chain joins TRBV18 and TRBJ2-1, with 10 bases aligning to TRBD2. Germline-derived CDR1 and CDR2 are KGHSH and LQKENI. The CDR3 runs to 16 residues. Trimming cost V 2 bases and J 9 bases; bases outside gene matches: 10. CDR3 DNA sequence: TGTGCCAGCTCACCAGGGGCTAGCGGGAGAATCACTGAGCAGTTCTTC. It is translated as CASSPGASGRITEQFF. Combining the CDR3 with reference TRBV18 and TRBJ2-1 gives the whole variable domain NAGVMQNPRHLVRRRGQEARLRCSPMKGHSHVYWYRQLPEEGLKFMVYLQKENIIDESGMPKERFSAEFPKEGPSILRIQQVVRGDSAAYFCASSPGASGRITEQFFGPGTRLTVL.

The V gene is TRBV10-3, the J gene TRBJ2-1; D possibly corresponds to TRBD2 (5 bases). The CDR3 is 12 amino acids. V shed 7 bases and J shed 2 bases, with 6 bases lying between them. Germline-derived CDR1 and CDR2 are ENHRY and SYGVKD. As DNA, the CDR3 is TGTGCCATCACCGGGACCTACAATGAGCAGTTCTTC. Translated, it gives CAITGTYNEQFF.

The CDR3 loop reads CASSKTGTEAFF. The CDR3 bases are TGCGCCAGCAGCAAGACGGGCACTGAAGCTTTCTTT. The chain employs TRBV10-1 and TRBJ1-1; the D is unclear. This CDR3 is 12 amino acids long. CDR1 WNHNN and CDR2 SYGVQD come from the germline V gene (reference sequence). V was shortened by 6 bases and J by 4 bases, with 9 bases between the two germline ends.

The J gene is TRBJ2-1, the V gene TRBV29-1; the match to TRBD2 covers 13 bases. The V and J ends lost 3 bases and 0 bases, in that order; junction bases with no gene match: 5. Germline CDR1 is SQVTM and CDR2 is ANQGSEA. The CDR3 has 17 amino acids. CDR3 sequence (DNA): TGCAGCGTTGAGACTAGCGGGAGGACGAGCTCCTACAATGAGCAGTTCTTC. Residues: CSVETSGRTSSYNEQFF.

This clone was recorded only once. The J gene is TRBJ2-3, the V gene TRBV5-4; D call uncertain. The germline CDR1 and CDR2 sequences are SGHNT and YYREEE (reference sequence). CDR3 length: 13 amino acids. V gave up 10 bases and J gave up 6 bases, with 18 bases separating them. CDR3 in DNA: TGTGCCTACCAGGTAACCCATGTCGATACGCAGTATTTT. Translating it yields CAYQVTHVDTQYF.

The chain uses TRBV5-1 and TRBJ2-7; weak D call: TRBD2 (6 bases). The CDR3 loop spans 13 amino acids. The germline CDR1 and CDR2 sequences are SGHRS and YFSETQ. Trimming removed 0 bases from V and 4 bases from J, with 8 bases in between. The CDR3 DNA reads TGCGCCAGCAGCTTGGAAGGGAGGTACGAGCAGTACTTC. This sequence encodes CASSLEGRYEQYF.

The chain recombines TRBV6-5 with TRBJ2-4, with TRBD2 matching 8 bases. The junction had 5 bases not matched to a gene; V was cut back by 6 bases and J by 4 bases. Germline CDR1 and CDR2: MNHEY and SVGAGI. The CDR3 contains 14 residues. The CDR3 DNA reads as TGTGCCAGCAGCCCAATAGCGGGAAAAAACATTCAGTACTTC. It specifies CASSPIAGKNIQYF.

This clone was counted a few times. The chain uses TRBV28 and TRBJ1-2; 12 nucleotides line up with TRBD1. V was pared by 4 bases and J by 8 bases, with 11 bases of the junction left unmatched. The V gene's germline CDR1 is MDHEN and CDR2 SYDVKM. The length of the CDR3 is 16 residues. This CDR3 is CASSWNRDRGRWGYTF. The CDR3 DNA reads as TGTGCCAGCAGTTGGAACCGGGACAGGGGGCGCTGGGGCTACACCTTC.

The chain is built from TRBV7-8 and TRBJ1-5, with 8 bases lining up with TRBD1. The V gene's germline CDR1 is SGHVS and CDR2 FQNEAQ. J lost 1 base, V lost 5 bases, and 4 bases had no gene match. The CDR3 is 15 residues long. CDR3 nucleotides: TGTGCCAGCAGCCTTAACAGGGGGAGCAATCAGCCCCAGCATTTT. Its protein product is CASSLNRGSNQPQHF. The full variable domain, rest sourced from reference TRBV7-8 and TRBJ1-5, is GAGVSQSPRYKVAKRGQDVALRCDPISGHVSLFWYQQALGQGPEFLTYFQNEAQLDKSGLPSDRFFAERPEGSVSTLKIQRTQQEDSAVYLCASSLNRGSNQPQHFGDGTRLSIL.

V gene TRBV11-2 combines with J gene TRBJ2-2, with a weak D call TRBD1 (6 bases). This CDR3 is 16 amino acids long. The germline V and J ends were trimmed by 5 bases and 4 bases, with 17 bases remaining between them. Germline CDR1 is SGHAT and CDR2 is FQNNGV. The CDR3 nucleotides read TGTGCCAGCAGCGGTAAACAGGGTTCCAGCACCGGGGAGCTGTTTTTT. It encodes CASSGKQGSSTGELFF.

This chain joins TRBV7-2 and TRBJ2-5, with TRBD2 identical over 7 bases. CDR1 and CDR2 from the germline V gene are SGHTA and FQGNSA. CDR3 length equals 15 residues. With 7 bases clipped from V and 1 base from J, the junction kept 9 bases outside the gene matches. CDR3 nucleotide sequence: TGTGCCAGCACCCCGGGGGGATCCTCCCAAGAGACCCAGTACTTC. Its translation: CASTPGGSSQETQYF.

Notes on this clone: One end of the junction fails to match germline, which may point to a read error. CDR3 nucleotide sequence: TGTGCCAGCAGACCGGGACAGGGGCTCGGGACGCACTTC. It is translated as CASRPGQGLGTHF. The chain uses TRBV2 and TRBJ2-4, with 10 positions matching TRBD1. This CDR3 comprises 13 residues. Germline values: CDR1 SNHLY, CDR2 FYNNEI. Using reference TRBV2 and TRBJ2-4 for the parts outside the CDR3, the full variable domain is EPEVTQTPSHQVTQMGQEVILRCVPISNHLYFYWYRQILGQKVEFLVSFYNNEISEKSEIFDDQFSVERPDGSNFTLKIRSTKLEDSAMYFCASRPGQGLGTHFGAGTRLSVL.

The rearrangement joins TRBV5-4 to TRBJ2-5; 10 bases fit TRBD2. Trimming at V came to 4 bases and at J to 5 bases, leaving 8 bases not matched to a gene. The germline CDR1 and CDR2 sequences are SGHNT and YYREEE (reference sequence). The CDR3 is 15 residues long. This CDR3 reads CASSPEREGHETQYF. As DNA, the CDR3 is TGTGCCAGCAGCCCTGAGCGGGAGGGCCACGAGACCCAGTACTTC.

J is TRBJ1-6 and V is TRBV28, with no clear D. This CDR3 comprises 14 residues. Trimming left V 3 bases short and J 6 bases short, with 9 bases between. CDR1 is MDHEN, CDR2 SYDVKM, per germline. As DNA, the CDR3 is TGTGCCAGCAGTTTTCCCGGGGTTAATTCACCCCTCCACTTT. Residues: CASSFPGVNSPLHF.

The gene calls are TRBV10-2 and TRBJ2-7; 8 nucleotides align to TRBD1. The CDR3 runs to 13 residues. Germline V gene lookup returns CDR1 WSHSY and CDR2 SAAADI. Trimming removed 5 bases from V and 2 bases from J; junction bases left unmatched: 2. This CDR3 reads CASSRDRTYEQYF. The CDR3 DNA follows: TGCGCCAGCAGTCGGGACAGGACCTACGAGCAGTACTTC.

V usage is TRBV2 and J usage is TRBJ2-3; D unclear. With 6 bases removed from V and 4 bases from J, the gap between germline ends came to 8 bases. This CDR3 is built from 12 residues. Germline CDR1 and CDR2: SNHLY and FYNNEI. The CDR3 bases are TGTGCCAGCAGATCAGTATCAGATACGCAGTATTTT. Translated, it gives CASRSVSDTQYF.